The next 9 T cell receptor beta chains were all read from a single sample in a study of T cells in Graves' hyperthyroidism and ophthalmopathy. Using RNA transcripts as the source, TCR beta CDR3 regions were amplified. The HTBI primer set was used in a first-round RT-PCR of the TCR CDR3. TCRdb ran MiXCR on the multiplex PCR reads and lists one entry per CDR3 protein. This repertoire shows 650,000 to 750,000 distinct CDR3 sequences, 13% to 15% found once; its top ten account for roughly 10%. Sequenced input: blood. All receptors derive from a woman between 18 and 30 years old with Graves' hyperthyroidism.

This clonotype was observed a handful of times. The J gene is TRBJ1-1, the V gene TRBV13, with TRBD1 identical over 10 bases. Losses at the gene ends were 5 bases for V and 0 bases for J; bases not matched to a gene: 6. Germline lookup yields CDR1 PRHDT and CDR2 FYEKMQ (reference sequence). CDR3 length equals 16 residues. CDR3 loop: CASSARDRGLNTEAFF. CDR3 DNA sequence: TGTGCCAGCAGCGCCCGGGACAGGGGATTGAACACTGAAGCTTTCTTT.

The table lists this clonotype with a few counts. The rearrangement joins TRBV7-9 to TRBJ2-4; a weak D match, TRBD1 (6 bases). Germline V lookup: CDR1 SEHNR, CDR2 FQNEAQ (reference sequence). Trimming took 3 bases from V and 3 from J, leaving 24 bases between them. The CDR3 runs to 19 residues. CDR3 coding DNA: TGTGCCAGCAGCTTCGGGCTCCGATTACGGACAGACATCAAAAACATTCAGTACTTC. Residues: CASSFGLRLRTDIKNIQYF. Full variable domain (outside the CDR3, taken from reference TRBV7-9 and TRBJ2-4): DTGVSQNPRHKITKRGQNVTFRCDPISEHNRLYWYRQTLGQGPEFLTYFQNEAQLEKSRLLSDRFSAERPKGSFSTLEIQRTEQGDSAMYLCASSFGLRLRTDIKNIQYFGAGTRLSVL.

This clonotype occurred many times. V and J are TRBV30 and TRBJ1-5; D is possibly TRBD1 (6 bases). In germline, CDR1 is GTSNPN, CDR2 SVGIG (reference sequence). The CDR3 length is 13 residues. V was trimmed by 1 base and J by 6 bases, leaving 10 bases between them. This chain's CDR3 is CAWSAGAGQPQHF. CDR3 DNA: TGTGCCTGGAGTGCGGGGGCGGGTCAGCCCCAGCATTTT. The whole variable domain, filled in from reference TRBV30 and TRBJ1-5, reads SQTIHQWPATLVQPVGSPLSLECTVEGTSNPNLYWYRQAAGRGLQLLFYSVGIGQISSEVPQNLSASRPQDRQFILSSKKLLLSDSGFYLCAWSAGAGQPQHFGDGTRLSIL.

The table lists this clonotype with many counts. The chain has TRBV2 and TRBJ2-3, with 14 bases that match TRBD2. The CDR3 consists of 16 residues. Germline-derived CDR1 and CDR2 are SNHLY and FYNNEI. V lost 7 bases and J lost 4; bases outside the gene matches: 7. CDR3: CASTLGLAGAPDTQYF. CDR3 bases: TGTGCCAGCACCCTGGGACTAGCGGGAGCCCCAGATACGCAGTATTTT.

This clonotype was observed many times. V is TRBV7-8 and J is TRBJ2-7; the D is unclear. Germline V lookup: CDR1 SGHVS, CDR2 FQNEAQ. Trimming left V 1 base short and J 1 base short, with 5 bases between. This CDR3 has 13 residues. CDR3 region: CASSLVESYEQYF. Written as DNA, the CDR3 is TGTGCCAGCAGCTTAGTAGAGTCCTACGAGCAGTACTTC.

V and J are TRBV3-1 and TRBJ1-2, with 9 bases identical to TRBD1. The junction had 3 bases not matched to a gene; V was cut back by 0 bases and J by 7 bases. Per germline, CDR1 LGHDT and CDR2 YNNKEL (reference sequence). There are 14 residues in the CDR3. CDR3 in DNA: TGTGCCAGCAGCCAAGAACGGACAGGGGCTGGCTACACCTTC. This sequence encodes CASSQERTGAGYTF.

The J gene is TRBJ2-7, the V gene TRBV7-9; D not resolved. The germline V and J ends were trimmed by 1 base and 4 bases, with 11 bases remaining between them. Germline CDR1 SEHNR, CDR2 FQNEAQ (reference sequence). CDR3 length equals 14 residues. This chain's CDR3 is CASSLGIAVYEQYF. CDR3 nucleotide sequence: TGTGCCAGCAGCTTAGGGATCGCAGTTTACGAGCAGTACTTC.

In its sample, this clonotype was seen a few times. The chain uses TRBV6-1 and TRBJ2-1; possibly TRBD1 for D (6 bases). Germline-derived CDR1 and CDR2 are MNHNS and SASEGT. The CDR3 loop spans 13 amino acids. V was trimmed by 4 bases and J by 6 bases, leaving 10 bases between them. The CDR3 here is CASSAQGSNEQFF. CDR3 DNA: TGTGCCAGCAGTGCGCAGGGGAGCAATGAGCAGTTCTTC.

J is TRBJ2-4 and V is TRBV28, with D perhaps TRBD1 (5 bases). This CDR3 is 15 amino acids long. Trimming cost V 1 base and J 0 bases, with 7 bases left between them. Germline values: CDR1 MDHEN, CDR2 SYDVKM. In DNA form, the CDR3 reads TGTGCCAGCAGTTTATCAGGGTTAGCCAAAAACATTCAGTACTTC. As protein: CASSLSGLAKNIQYF.